What follows is one T cell receptor (beta chain) and its context. Its cognate antigen is unknown. FACS was used to enrich TEMRA cells, whereas the CD8+ and CD4+ T cells were obtained by negative isolation. This sample is part of a study of CD8 T cells in Susac syndrome. Overall study results and limits: CD4+ repertoires of Susac syndrome patients lacked detectable clonal expansion.

Reverse transcription of roughly 0.5 to 1 ug RNA was carried out with random hexamers. The immunoSEQ assay covered 54 Vbeta and 13 Jbeta segments for CDR3. TCRdb re-called the immunoSEQ multiplex PCR reads through MiXCR, storing one row per CDR3 protein. The table has 200,000 to 300,000 distinct CDR3 sequences, about 96% seen once. The CDR3 consists of 16 residues. The ends lost 2 bases at V and 5 bases at J; junction bases unmatched: 11. Per germline, CDR1 MNHEY and CDR2 SMNVEV (reference sequence). The sequenced sample consisted of CD4+ T cells from PBMCs. This sequence joins TRBV27 and TRBJ2-5; 7 nucleotides align to TRBD2. The TCR comes from a human donor with Susac syndrome. CDR3 protein: CASSLVALADWETQYF. The CDR3 DNA reads TGTGCCAGCAGTTTAGTGGCCCTAGCGGACTGGGAGACCCAGTACTTC.